The present entry profiles one T cell receptor beta chain with its context. Germline CDR1 is MNHEY and CDR2 is SMNVEV (reference sequence). The CDR3 is 13 residues long. V dropped 5 bases and J dropped 7; count of bases not matched to a gene: 2. This sample stems from a study of blood T cell repertoires in COVID-19. The method was immunoSEQ multiplex PCR; TCRdb's version includes in-frame clones alone and lacks a portion of them. The sample lists about 100,000 clones, 80% to 90% occurring once. This clonotype was obtained from a man aged 45 to 65 with acute or convalescent COVID-19. This chain connects TRBV27 to TRBJ2-2; 9 nucleotides match TRBD1. Sequences were obtained from peripheral blood. DNA for the CDR3: TGTGCCAGCAGTAGGACAGGGGTCGGGGAGCTGTTTTTT. This encodes CASSRTGVGELFF.